One sample yielded the 31 T cell receptor beta chains listed below, sequenced in a study of somatic mutations in cytotoxic T cells in rheumatoid arthritis. Assay used: immunoSEQ multiplex PCR; TCRdb lists only in-frame clones, some missing. The repertoire holds 8,500 to 13,000 clones, 73% seen once, with roughly 35% in the top ten. Sequenced sample: CD8+ T cells sorted from blood. The source of these receptors is a man aged 60-69 years in good health.

The rearrangement links TRBV10-3 to TRBJ1-1; D might be TRBD1 (5 bases). Germline assignment: CDR1 ENHRY and CDR2 SYGVKD. Trimming took 0 bases from V and 13 from J, leaving 15 bases between them. The CDR3 length is 13 residues. The CDR3 bases are TGTGCCATCAGTGAGTCGCTGTCAGGGTACATTTTCTTT. Its translation: CAISESLSGYIFF.

The rearrangement joins TRBV4-3 to TRBJ2-7; tentatively, D is TRBD2 (5 bases). This CDR3 comprises 15 residues. V was pared by 1 base and J by 0 bases, with 10 bases between. Germline loops: CDR1 LGHNA, CDR2 YSLEER. DNA of the CDR3: TGCGCCAGCAGCCAAGGACCCGAGGGCTCCTACGAGCAGTACTTC. The encoded protein is CASSQGPEGSYEQYF.

The rearrangement links TRBV4-2 to TRBJ1-6; D is undetermined. The V and J ends lost 1 base and 0 bases respectively, with 13 bases between them. There are 18 residues in the CDR3. Germline CDR1 and CDR2: LGHNA and YNFKEQ. CDR3 loop: CASSQGEPGHSYNSPLHF. CDR3 nucleotides: TGTGCCAGCAGCCAAGGGGAGCCGGGCCACTCCTATAATTCACCCCTCCACTTT.

The rearrangement joins TRBV2 to TRBJ2-5; 7 nucleotides agree with TRBD2. The junction had 5 bases not matched to a gene; V was cut back by 2 bases and J by 2 bases. CDR1 is SNHLY, CDR2 FYNNEI, per germline. The CDR3 spans 15 residues. The CDR3 bases are TGTGCCAGCAGTGAAATCCTAGCGGAGCAAGAGACCCAGTACTTC. Translating gives CASSEILAEQETQYF.

The chain couples TRBV7-9 to TRBJ2-7; tentative D call: TRBD1 (6 bases). V lost 3 bases and J 0 bases, leaving 15 bases between the germline ends. Germline V gene lookup returns CDR1 SEHNR and CDR2 FQNEAQ (reference sequence). This CDR3 region has 16 residues. Written as DNA, the CDR3 is TGTGCCAGCAGCTTGGCGACAGGTTACCTCTCCTACGAGCAGTACTTC. This encodes CASSLATGYLSYEQYF.

The gene calls are TRBV10-1 and TRBJ2-1, with 11 bases aligning to TRBD2. CDR1 and CDR2 from the germline V gene are WNHNN and SYGVQD (reference sequence). V lost 8 bases to trimming and J lost 8 bases; unmatched junction nucleotides: 14. This CDR3 has 16 amino acids. CDR3 nucleotide sequence: TGCGCCAGCTCCCCCTCGGGACTAGCGGACGACTATGAGCAGTTCTTC. The encoded protein is CASSPSGLADDYEQFF.

This clone has just a few counts. The chain is built from TRBV2 and TRBJ2-7, with 10 bases identical to TRBD1. Trimming cost V 4 bases and J 3 bases; bases outside gene matches: 24. The CDR3 has 21 amino acids. CDR1 SNHLY and CDR2 FYNNEI come from the germline V gene. CDR3 sequence reads: CASSGSSYAGTDRGQNYEQYF. CDR3 sequence (DNA): TGTGCCAGCAGTGGCAGCAGTTATGCTGGGACCGACAGGGGGCAAAACTACGAGCAGTACTTC.

The chain employs TRBV29-1 and TRBJ2-6; D unresolved. This CDR3 is built from 12 residues. Germline CDR1 SQVTM, CDR2 ANQGSEA. The V end was cut by 3 bases, the J end by 2 bases, with 2 bases between. CDR3 protein: CSVEAGANVLTF. The CDR3 DNA sequence: TGCAGCGTTGAGGCTGGGGCCAACGTCCTGACTTTC.

This clone was seen a handful of times. V is TRBV7-2 and J is TRBJ2-3; 11 bases match TRBD2. The CDR3 length is 18 residues. The V gene end was trimmed by 5 bases and the J gene end by 5 bases; junction bases not matched to a gene: 15. Germline CDR1 is SGHTA and CDR2 is FQGNSA. This chain's CDR3 is CASSPIPGPSGGLDTQYF. In nucleotides, the CDR3 is TGTGCCAGCAGCCCCATCCCCGGGCCTAGCGGGGGGTTAGATACGCAGTATTTT.

The V call is TRBV10-1, the J call TRBJ2-2, with D hard to call. CDR1 WNHNN and CDR2 SYGVQD come from the germline V gene (reference sequence). V lost 2 bases and J lost 3, with 7 bases in between. There are 14 residues in the CDR3. CDR3 nucleotides: TGCGCCAGCAGTGAGATCTCGGACACCGGGGAGCTGTTTTTT. Its protein product is CASSEISDTGELFF.

Written as DNA, the CDR3 is TGTGCCAGCAGCCAATCTACAGGGGCAGCTAACTATGGCTACACCTTC. Translated, it gives CASSQSTGAANYGYTF. The rearrangement joins TRBV16 to TRBJ1-2, with 7 bases lining up with TRBD1. Germline CDR1 KGHSY, CDR2 FQNENV. The CDR3 is made up of 16 amino acids. With V trimmed by 0 bases and J by 0 bases, 4 bases remained unmatched.

The gene calls are TRBV29-1 and TRBJ2-2; D is unclear. Trimming removed 4 bases from V and 1 base from J, with 13 bases in between. CDR3 length equals 15 residues. CDR1 is SQVTM, CDR2 ANQGSEA, per germline. The CDR3 sequence: CSVVSAKQNTGELFF. The DNA of the CDR3 is TGCAGCGTTGTTTCCGCGAAACAGAACACCGGGGAGCTGTTTTTT.

The table lists this clone with a few counts. V usage is TRBV27 and J usage is TRBJ2-7, with D perhaps TRBD2 (6 bases). Trimming took off 6 bases at V and 3 bases at J, with 15 bases between the two ends. This CDR3 has 14 amino acids. CDR1 MNHEY and CDR2 SMNVEV come from the germline V gene (reference sequence). The CDR3 is CASRVGGVNYEQYF. The CDR3 DNA is TGTGCCAGCAGAGTTGGAGGGGTAAACTACGAGCAGTACTTC.

The rearrangement links TRBV13 to TRBJ1-5; D not resolved. Germline V CDR1 and CDR2: PRHDT, FYEKMQ (reference sequence). This CDR3 region has 12 residues. The germline V and J ends were trimmed by 3 bases and 4 bases, with 4 bases remaining between them. CDR3 protein: CASSLGNQPQHF. Written as DNA, the CDR3 is TGTGCCAGCAGCTTGGGAAATCAGCCCCAGCATTTT.

CDR3 nucleotides: TGCGCCAGCAGCCAATCATGGACAGATCCCAATGAGCAGTTCTTC. This translates into CASSQSWTDPNEQFF. The chain has TRBV4-3 and TRBJ2-1; tentatively, D is TRBD1 (6 bases). The CDR3 contains 15 residues. CDR1 LGHNA and CDR2 YSLEER come from the germline V gene. V lost 2 bases, J lost 6 bases, and 14 bases lay in between.

By share, this clone counts as medium-sized (0.01 to 0.1%). The chain recombines TRBV6-5 with TRBJ2-3; 9 bases are shared with TRBD1. This CDR3 has 14 residues. The V gene's germline CDR1 is MNHEY and CDR2 SVGAGI. The ends lost 6 bases at V and 5 bases at J; junction bases unmatched: 6. The CDR3 spells CASRGQGPVDTQYF. Here the CDR3 DNA reads TGTGCCAGCAGGGGACAGGGACCAGTAGATACGCAGTATTTT.

This clone has just one count. V usage is TRBV5-1 and J usage is TRBJ2-5, with D perhaps matching TRBD1 (5 bases). The CDR3 totals 15 residues. Germline-derived CDR1 and CDR2 are SGHRS and YFSETQ. Trimming stripped 3 bases from V and 4 bases from J, with 16 bases between. This CDR3 reads CASSWNSGLSETQYF. CDR3 sequence (DNA): TGCGCCAGCAGCTGGAACTCAGGGTTGTCAGAGACCCAGTACTTC. The whole variable domain, filled in from reference TRBV5-1 and TRBJ2-5, reads KAGVTQTPRYLIKTRGQQVTLSCSPISGHRSVSWYQQTPGQGLQFLFEYFSETQRNKGNFPGRFSGRQFSNSRSEMNVSTLELGDSALYLCASSWNSGLSETQYFGPGTRLLVL.

Remarks on this clone: Other DNA sequences from this sample encode an identical CDR3 as well. The V call is TRBV4-3, the J call TRBJ2-1; possibly TRBD1 for D (5 bases). The V end lost 0 bases, the J end lost 2 bases, and 8 bases lay between the germline ends. Germline-derived CDR1 and CDR2 are LGHNA and YSLEER. CDR3 length: 15 amino acids. The CDR3 DNA sequence: TGCGCCAGCAGCCAAGATCTAGGGGCCTACAATGAGCAGTTCTTC. It encodes CASSQDLGAYNEQFF.

The V gene is TRBV19, the J gene TRBJ2-7, with 10 bases lining up with TRBD2. V was clipped by 3 bases and J by 5 bases; unmatched bases: 4. The CDR3 is made up of 14 amino acids. The germline gives CDR1 LNHDA, CDR2 SQIVND (reference sequence). CDR3 amino acids: CASSMRLAGDEQYF. The CDR3 DNA reads as TGTGCCAGTAGTATGCGGCTAGCGGGGGACGAGCAGTACTTC.

The gene calls are TRBV29-1 and TRBJ2-7; D tentatively reads TRBD1 or TRBD2 (5 bases each). This CDR3 has 13 residues. Germline CDR1 and CDR2: SQVTM and ANQGSEA. V lost 4 bases to trimming and J lost 0 bases, with 10 bases between them. The CDR3 sequence: CSVGPGSSYEQYF. The CDR3, as DNA: TGCAGCGTTGGTCCAGGGAGCTCCTACGAGCAGTACTTC.

This clone was picked up a small number of times. The chain is built from TRBV2 and TRBJ1-1; D is perhaps TRBD1 (6 bases). CDR1 is SNHLY, CDR2 FYNNEI, per germline. The V end lost 6 bases, the J end lost 0 bases, and 8 bases lay between the germline ends. The CDR3 extends over 13 amino acids. The CDR3 spells CASRRGVNTEAFF. CDR3 in DNA: TGTGCCAGCAGAAGGGGGGTGAACACTGAAGCTTTCTTT.

The J gene is TRBJ2-7, the V gene TRBV19, with 7 bases aligning to TRBD2. This CDR3 has 15 amino acids. The ends lost 7 bases at V and 0 bases at J; junction bases unmatched: 9. From germline, CDR1 is LNHDA and CDR2 SQIVND (reference sequence). The CDR3 DNA is TGTGCCAGTACCTATGGAAGCGGGAACTCCTACGAGCAGTACTTC. Translating gives CASTYGSGNSYEQYF.

This chain's CDR3 is CASSVAVNTEAFF. In DNA form, the CDR3 reads TGTGCCAGCAGCGTAGCCGTGAACACTGAAGCTTTCTTT. This chain links TRBV9 with TRBJ1-1; D is uncertain. The CDR3 loop spans 13 amino acids. Germline V gives CDR1 SGDLS, CDR2 YYNGEE. The V end lost 0 bases, the J end lost 0 bases, and 3 bases lay between the germline ends.

The chain carries TRBV2 and TRBJ2-5; a weak D match, TRBD1 (6 bases). Germline V lookup: CDR1 SNHLY, CDR2 FYNNEI. The V end was cut by 6 bases, the J end by 2 bases, with 13 bases between. The length of the CDR3 is 14 residues. The CDR3 loop is CASRYRDGQETQYF. CDR3 sequence (DNA): TGTGCCAGCAGATACAGGGACGGTCAAGAGACCCAGTACTTC.

The sample holds a few counts of this clone. The chain recombines TRBV9 with TRBJ1-1, with a weak D call TRBD1 (5 bases). CDR3 length equals 14 residues. Germline CDR1 reads SGDLS; CDR2 reads YYNGEE. The V end was cut by 3 bases, the J end by 2 bases, with 11 bases between. CDR3 amino acids: CASSESGANTEAFF. CDR3 bases: TGTGCCAGCAGCGAAAGCGGGGCCAACACTGAAGCTTTCTTT.

The genes are TRBV6-5 and TRBJ2-7; tentatively, D is TRBD2 (5 bases). With 2 bases removed from V and 1 base from J, the gap between germline ends came to 6 bases. The CDR3 runs 13 residues. From germline, CDR1 is MNHEY and CDR2 SVGAGI. CDR3 residues: CASSYRGSYEQYF. DNA for the CDR3: TGTGCCAGCAGTTACCGGGGTTCCTACGAGCAGTACTTC.

The genes are TRBV4-3 and TRBJ2-7; TRBD1 is a possible D gene (6 bases). The V and J ends lost 3 bases and 0 bases respectively, with 12 bases between them. Germline V gives CDR1 LGHNA, CDR2 YSLEER. The CDR3 extends over 15 amino acids. CDR3 DNA: TGCGCCAGCAGCCAGCGAACAGGGAGCTCCTACGAGCAGTACTTC. Translating gives CASSQRTGSSYEQYF.

The rearrangement joins TRBV6-5 to TRBJ2-2; 9 positions agree with TRBD2. The CDR3 sequence is 15 residues long. In germline, CDR1 is MNHEY, CDR2 SVGAGI. Trimming removed 6 bases from V and 9 bases from J; junction bases left unmatched: 11. For the CDR3, the DNA is TGTGCCAGCAGCCTCACCGGGACTAGCATCCGGGAGCTGTTTTTT. Translating it yields CASSLTGTSIRELFF.

This chain uses TRBV5-4 with TRBJ2-2, with 12 nucleotides matching TRBD2. This CDR3 region has 18 residues. Trimming removed 10 bases from V and 4 bases from J; junction bases left unmatched: 17. Germline assignment: CDR1 SGHNT and CDR2 YYREEE (reference sequence). CDR3 region: CAPTQRLAGEPSTGELFF. The CDR3 DNA is TGTGCCCCTACGCAGCGACTAGCGGGGGAGCCCAGCACCGGGGAGCTGTTTTTT.

The chain has TRBV4-2 and TRBJ2-3, with TRBD2 matching over 10 bases. CDR1 is LGHNA, CDR2 YNFKEQ, per germline. The V and J ends lost 4 bases and 2 bases, in that order; junction bases with no gene match: 3. This CDR3 is 15 amino acids long. The CDR3 reads CASSLGTSDTDTQYF. DNA of the CDR3: TGTGCCAGCAGCCTCGGGACTAGCGACACAGATACGCAGTATTTT.

The J gene is TRBJ2-3, the V gene TRBV28; no definite D call. Germline V gene sequence: CDR1 MDHEN, CDR2 SYDVKM. This CDR3 has 15 residues. V gave up 3 bases and J gave up 3 bases, with 13 bases separating them. The CDR3 loop is CASSFELSGTDTQYF. DNA of the CDR3: TGTGCCAGCAGTTTTGAGCTGTCTGGGACAGATACGCAGTATTTT. Variable domain in full (rest from reference TRBV28 and TRBJ2-3): DVKVTQSSRYLVKRTGEKVFLECVQDMDHENMFWYRQDPGLGLRLIYFSYDVKMKEKGDIPEGYSVSREKKERFSLILESASTNQTSMYLCASSFELSGTDTQYFGPGTRLTVL.